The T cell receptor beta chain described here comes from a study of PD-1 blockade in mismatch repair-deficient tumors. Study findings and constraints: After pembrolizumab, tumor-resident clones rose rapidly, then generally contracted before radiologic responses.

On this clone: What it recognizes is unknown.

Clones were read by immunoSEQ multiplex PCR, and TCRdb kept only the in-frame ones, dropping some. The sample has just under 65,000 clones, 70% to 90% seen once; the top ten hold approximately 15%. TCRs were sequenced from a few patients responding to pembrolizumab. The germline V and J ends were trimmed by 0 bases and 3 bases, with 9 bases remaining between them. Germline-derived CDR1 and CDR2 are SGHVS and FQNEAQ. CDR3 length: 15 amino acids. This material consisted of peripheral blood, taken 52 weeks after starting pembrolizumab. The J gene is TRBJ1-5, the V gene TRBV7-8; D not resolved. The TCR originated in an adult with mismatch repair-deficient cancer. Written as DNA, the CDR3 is TGTGCCAGCAGCTTAGCGAGTCGGTTCAATCAGCCCCAGCATTTT. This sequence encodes CASSLASRFNQPQHF. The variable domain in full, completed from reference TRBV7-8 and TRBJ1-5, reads GAGVSQSPRYKVAKRGQDVALRCDPISGHVSLFWYQQALGQGPEFLTYFQNEAQLDKSGLPSDRFFAERPEGSVSTLKIQRTQQEDSAVYLCASSLASRFNQPQHFGDGTRLSIL.